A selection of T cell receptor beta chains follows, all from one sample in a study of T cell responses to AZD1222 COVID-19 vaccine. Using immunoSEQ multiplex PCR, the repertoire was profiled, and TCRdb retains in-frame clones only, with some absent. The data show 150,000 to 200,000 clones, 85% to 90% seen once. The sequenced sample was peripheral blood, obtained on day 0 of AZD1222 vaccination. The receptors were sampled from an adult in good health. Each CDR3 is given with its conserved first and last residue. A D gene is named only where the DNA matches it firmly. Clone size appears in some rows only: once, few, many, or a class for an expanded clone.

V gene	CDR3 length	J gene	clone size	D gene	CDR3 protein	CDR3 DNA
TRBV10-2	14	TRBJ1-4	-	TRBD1	CASSNRGQNEKLFF	TGCGCCAGCAGCAACAGGGGGCAAAATGAAAAACTGTTTTTT
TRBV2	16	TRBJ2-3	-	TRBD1	CASSPNRQGGTDTQYF	TGTGCCAGCAGCCCCAATAGACAGGGTGGGACAGATACGCAGTATTTT
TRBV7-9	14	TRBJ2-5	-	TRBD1	CASSPGTGKQTQYF	TGTGCCAGCAGCCCCGGGACAGGGAAACAGACCCAGTACTTC
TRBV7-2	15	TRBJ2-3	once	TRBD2	CASSLMSAGADTQYF	TGTGCCAGCAGCTTAATGTCGGCGGGAGCAGATACGCAGTATTTT
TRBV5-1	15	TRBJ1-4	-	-	CASSLGGSANEKLFF	TGCGCCAGCAGCTTGGGAGGCTCGGCTAATGAAAAACTGTTTTTT
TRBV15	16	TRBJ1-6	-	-	CATSRGGGPYNSPLHF	TGTGCCACCAGCAGAGGCGGGGGGCCCTATAATTCACCCCTCCACTTT
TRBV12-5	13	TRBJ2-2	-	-	CASGPSPAGELFF	TGTGCTAGTGGTCCGAGCCCAGCCGGGGAGCTGTTTTTT
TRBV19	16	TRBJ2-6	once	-	CASNPGLNSGANVLTF	TGTGCCAGTAATCCGGGACTGAACTCTGGGGCCAACGTCCTGACTTTC
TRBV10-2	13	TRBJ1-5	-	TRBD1	CASSAGGLQPQHF	TGCGCCAGCAGTGCAGGGGGCTTGCAGCCCCAGCATTTT
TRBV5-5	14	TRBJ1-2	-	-	CASSSISAPYGYTF	TGTGCCAGCAGCTCGATAAGCGCTCCCTATGGCTACACCTTC
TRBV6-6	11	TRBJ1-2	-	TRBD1	CASSSRDRVTF	TGTGCCAGCAGTTCCCGCGACAGGGTTACCTTC
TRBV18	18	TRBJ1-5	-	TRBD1	CASSPRGQGASINQPQHF	TGTGCCAGCTCACCAAGAGGACAGGGGGCTTCGATCAATCAGCCCCAGCATTTT
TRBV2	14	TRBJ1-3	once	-	CASSPPGAGNTIYF	TGTGCCAGCAGCCCCCCCGGAGCTGGAAACACCATATATTTT
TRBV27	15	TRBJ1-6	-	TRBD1	CASSLLGTGVSPLHF	TGTGCCAGCAGTTTACTGGGGACAGGGGTCTCACCCCTCCACTTT
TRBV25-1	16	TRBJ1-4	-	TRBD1	CASSEIGTGFNEKLFF	TGTGCCAGCAGTGAAATCGGGACAGGGTTCAATGAAAAACTGTTTTTT
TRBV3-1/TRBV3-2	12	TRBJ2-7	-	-	CASSQQGYEQYF	TGTGCCAGCAGCCAACAGGGCTACGAGCAGTACTTC
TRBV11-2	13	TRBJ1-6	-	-	CASSKELRVPLHF	TGTGCCAGCTCAAAGGAGTTGCGGGTACCCCTCCACTTT
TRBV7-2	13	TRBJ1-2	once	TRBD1	CASSWTGGHGYTF	TGTGCCAGCAGCTGGACAGGGGGCCATGGCTACACCTTC
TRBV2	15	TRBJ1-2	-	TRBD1	CASSESVRGNYGYTF	TGTGCCAGCAGTGAAAGCGTCAGGGGGAACTATGGCTACACCTTC
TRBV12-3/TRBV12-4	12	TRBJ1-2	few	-	CASSFLGFGYTF	TGTGCCAGCAGTTTCCTGGGATTTGGCTACACCTTC
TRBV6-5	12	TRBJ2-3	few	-	CASRNGDYTQYF	TGTGCCAGCAGGAATGGGGATTATACGCAGTATTTT
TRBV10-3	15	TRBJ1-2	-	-	CAITSEPGTIYGYTF	TGTGCCATCACCTCCGAACCGGGCACGATCTATGGCTACACCTTC
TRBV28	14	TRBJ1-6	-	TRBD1	CASRTGTGYSPLHF	TGTGCCAGCAGAACCGGGACAGGGTACTCACCCCTCCACTTT
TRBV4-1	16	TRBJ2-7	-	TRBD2	CASSQAGTSGSYEQYF	TGCGCCAGCAGCCAGGCCGGGACTAGCGGCTCCTACGAGCAGTACTTC